This T cell receptor (beta chain) is drawn from a study of human T cells and chemical hapten exposure. Study-level information: Upper-back patches of 0.01% DPC were read at 6 days.

The CDR3 has 16 residues. V lost 6 bases, J lost 0 bases, and 14 bases lay in between. Per germline, CDR1 WSHSY and CDR2 SAAADI. The time point is: patch test 1, 2 weeks after DPC sensitization. Treatment denoted: therapeutic diphenylcyclopropenone sensitization with weekly scalp DPC. TCRdb re-called the RACE reads with MiXCR, one entry per CDR3 protein. Of around 120,000 distinct CDR3 sequences listed, 9% to 13% are singletons. Sequencing used whole blood, obtained in connection with sensitization to the hapten diphenylcyclopropenone (DPC). This clonotype was sampled from a woman between 50 and 59 years old with alopecia areata. Some clones in this sample may be carry-over from other donors' samples. The chain has TRBV10-2 and TRBJ2-2; TRBD1 might be the D (6 bases). In DNA, the CDR3 is TGCGCCAGCAGACTCCCCGGGACAACGAACACCGGGGAGCTGTTTTTT. This translates into CASRLPGTTNTGELFF.